The 3 T cell receptor beta chains below were found in one sample sequenced in a study of cytomegalovirus exposure and HLA in healthy donors. The PCR made use of 60 Vbeta and 13 Jbeta primers. Produced via immunoSEQ multiplex PCR; TCRdb's table is partial and in-frame only. Of about 170,000 clones listed, about 80% were seen once; the top ten hold approximately 6.8%. The material sequenced was PBMCs. The source of these receptors is a man aged 25 to 40 in good health and CMV-seropositive.

The chain employs TRBV6-5 and TRBJ2-5, with 8 nucleotides matching TRBD2. The germline V gene encodes CDR1 MNHEY and CDR2 SVGAGI. This CDR3 region has 15 residues. V shed 5 bases, J shed 5 bases, and the junction held 10 bases outside the gene matches. CDR3 amino acids: CASSGKRGRGETQYF. CDR3 coding DNA: TGTGCCAGCAGTGGGAAGCGGGGGCGGGGGGAGACCCAGTACTTC.

V gene TRBV10-3 combines with J gene TRBJ2-5, with TRBD1 identical over 11 bases. Trimming at V came to 8 bases and at J to 5 bases, leaving 4 bases not matched to a gene. The length of the CDR3 is 13 residues. Germline assignment: CDR1 ENHRY and CDR2 SYGVKD. Here the CDR3 DNA reads TGTGCCATCGGACAGGGGGCGCGGGAGACCCAGTACTTC. This sequence encodes CAIGQGARETQYF.

The genes are TRBV15 and TRBJ1-2; 9 bases agree with TRBD1. This CDR3 is built from 15 residues. Germline V CDR1 and CDR2: LNHNV, YYDKDF (reference sequence). J was trimmed by 10 bases and V by 3 bases; bases with no gene match: 12. The CDR3 loop reads CATSRAQGATPYYTF. CDR3 nucleotide sequence: TGTGCCACCAGCAGGGCACAGGGGGCCACTCCTTACTACACCTTC.